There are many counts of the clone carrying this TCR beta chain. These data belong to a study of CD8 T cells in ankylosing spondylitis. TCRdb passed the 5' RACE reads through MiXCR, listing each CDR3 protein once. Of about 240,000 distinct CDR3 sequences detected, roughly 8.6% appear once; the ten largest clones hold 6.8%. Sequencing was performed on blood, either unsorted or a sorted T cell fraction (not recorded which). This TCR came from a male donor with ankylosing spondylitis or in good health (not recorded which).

The CDR3 here is CASSLNRRNTEAFF. CDR3 nucleotide sequence: TGTGCCAGCAGCTTAAACAGGAGAAACACTGAAGCTTTCTTT. The chain uses TRBV11-1 and TRBJ1-1, with D possibly TRBD1 on 5 matching bases. Trimming left V 2 bases short and J 2 bases short, with 9 bases between. The germline gives CDR1 SGHAT, CDR2 FQDESV (reference sequence). The CDR3 is 14 amino acids.